This TCR beta chain was captured by sequencing in a study of blood T cells in healthy people across ages. A sample-barcoded 5' primer and a J-beta primer mix were used in a second PCR of roughly 6 to 12 cycles. Each sample yielded at least 2.5 million CDR3-containing paired-end reads. TCRdb processed the 5' RACE reads anew with MiXCR; each CDR3 protein has one entry. The table shows around 2 million distinct CDR3 sequences, with about two fifths occurring only once. Trimming removed 2 bases from V and 0 bases from J, with 8 bases in between. This CDR3 contains 14 residues. Germline loops: CDR1 MNHEY, CDR2 SMNVEV (reference sequence).

Sequencing input: blood. The chain carries TRBV27 and TRBJ2-7; D gene unclear. The TCR comes from a human donor in good health. This CDR3 is CASSLLFPSYEQYF. CDR3 in DNA: TGTGCCAGCAGTTTACTATTCCCCTCCTACGAGCAGTACTTC.